This T cell receptor beta chain was recorded in a study of blood T cell repertoires in COVID-19. Study summary: Some COVID-19 samples were acute and others convalescent; all came from the United States, Italy and Spain. T cells, B-cell-depleted T cells, or PBMCs provided the cDNA or gDNA that served as material.

Per the original data handling: Counts of nucleated cells, estimated from reference gene primer amplification, were obtained. Method: immunoSEQ multiplex PCR; TCRdb's copy keeps in-frame clones and lacks some. Clone size and the V and J calls come from that table; the DNA yielded D and trimming. The sample has more than 200,000 clones; approximately 82% are singletons. This clonotype was sampled from a woman in her forties who had recovered from COVID-19. What was sequenced was peripheral blood.

CDR3 sequence: CASNWGGNTGELFF. CDR3 nucleotide sequence: TGTGCCAGCAACTGGGGAGGAAACACCGGGGAGCTGTTTTTT. This chain uses TRBV3-1 (or the pseudogene TRBV3-2) with TRBJ2-2, with a tentative D call TRBD2 (6 bases). Germline loops: CDR1 LGHDT, CDR2 YNNKEL (reference sequence). V shed 7 bases and J shed 2 bases, with 11 bases lying between them. CDR3 length: 14 amino acids.